This entry is about one T cell receptor beta chain. Its cognate antigen is unknown. The data originate from a study of cytomegalovirus exposure and HLA in healthy donors. Findings and limits, study-wide: Among the sequence variants, a highly shared cluster was likely an artifact of sequencing.

V was clipped by 3 bases and J by 7 bases; unmatched bases: 8. CDR1 SNHLY and CDR2 FYNNEI come from the germline V gene. The CDR3 is 15 amino acids. A multiplex PCR was run with 60 Vbeta primers and 13 Jbeta primers. Data came from immunoSEQ multiplex PCR; TCRdb stores just in-frame clones and leaves some out. The table has about 120,000 clones, about four fifths seen once. The chain recombines TRBV2 with TRBJ2-7, with TRBD1 matching over 11 bases. Sequencing was performed on PBMCs. The TCR was taken from a woman between 18 and 29 years old in good health and CMV-seronegative. The CDR3 region has the DNA TGTGCCAGCAGTGATGGACAGGGGGCCCTGGTGGAGCAGTACTTC. Translated: CASSDGQGALVEQYF.